The present TCR beta chain was sequenced within a study of response to subunit inactivated influenza vaccine. Overall study findings and caveats: Researchers suggested that each seasonal influenza vaccination recruits few new T cells.

Of note for this clonotype: Its antigen remains unidentified.

Via MiXCR, TCRdb re-called the RT-PCR reads, giving one row per CDR3 protein. This sample has over 450,000 distinct CDR3 sequences; around 13% occur once, and the top ten carry around 13%. CDR3 length: 14 residues. V lost 3 bases, J lost 3 bases, and 0 bases stayed unmatched. Germline CDR1 LNHNV, CDR2 YYDKDF (reference sequence). The receptor comes from a man between 45 and 60 years old who received an inactivated influenza vaccine. The rearrangement joins TRBV15 to TRBJ2-3; 10 bases fit TRBD1. Specimen: PBMCs from blood, collected 40 to 50 days after vaccination. CDR3 amino acids: CATSRGQGTDTQYF. The CDR3 DNA reads TGTGCCACCAGCAGGGGACAGGGGACAGATACGCAGTATTTT.